The sequence of this TCR beta chain was determined in a study of blood T cell repertoires in COVID-19 (dated by TCRdb to about 2020). Broadly, across the study: Samples from collaborators originated in the United States, Italy and Spain and spanned both the acute and convalescent phases of COVID-19. HLA class I and class II types, where available, came from metadata supplied by the sample provider rather than from assay-based typing. Deeply sampled blood TCRbeta repertoires from subjects exposed to, actively infected with, or recovered from COVID-19 were included in the dataset. The samples were drawn from the first 160 participants of the ongoing ImmuneRACE study and from some 1,300 subjects provided by 6 global collaborators. Nearly every sample came with metadata listing a de-identified subject ID, COVID-19 status, age in years and sex. The prospective study material was composed of cDNA or gDNA derived from T cells, B-cell-depleted T cells, or PBMCs. The repertoires were released in a freely available public database intended as a resource for research on the immune response to SARS-CoV-2. Results the study describes overall, beyond this receptor: Clinical and demographic metadata were provided uncurated, with the amount varying by source and participant.

TCRbeta CDR3 regions were amplified from genomic DNA by means of the immunoSEQ Assay, a bias-controlled multiplex PCR. From the authors' description of their analysis: The number of nucleated cells in each sample was estimated by amplification of reference gene primers within the assay. To quantify the absolute abundance of each unique TCRbeta CDR3 rearrangement, sequence reads were collapsed and filtered. Productive Simpson clonality was computed per sample as the square root of Simpson's diversity index over productive rearrangements. TCRdb retrieved this table from immuneACCESS and kept in-frame rearrangements only. Not all clones are present; in checked studies, unresolved V genes account for under half, and no reason is known for the remainder. The V and J calls and clone size were taken over from that table, and D and trimming were inferred from the DNA. The sample includes about 320,000 clones, with roughly 90% observed a single time. Together, the top ten hold roughly 6.7% of the sample.

Another Seattle source contributed samples from volunteer blood donors who had recovered from COVID-19. Collaborating institutions collected whole blood in K2EDTA tubes following their own protocols. For TCRbeta analysis, collaborators shipped samples in one of three forms: frozen whole blood, isolated PBMCs, or DNA extracted from either of those sample types. In regard to this clone: The clone's antigen remains unknown. Base qualities are not at hand, and no much larger clone is one base apart.

Counted from cysteine to phenylalanine, this CDR3 has 16 amino acids. The read is trimmed to its CDR3 DNA, 48 bases read in frame from base 1. At the junction V is shortened by 4 bases and J by 5 bases; bases outside the gene matches: 11. Based on the germline V gene (reference sequence), the CDR1 and CDR2 sequences are SEHNR and FQNEAQ. The sequence was obtained from a man younger than 30 who had recovered from COVID-19. The rearranged segments are TRBV7-9 and TRBJ2-1; 7 central nucleotides agree with TRBD2. Sequencing was performed on peripheral blood. The CDR3 protein is CASSYTRAGVDNEQFF. The nucleotide sequence reads TGTGCCAGCAGCTATACCCGCGCGGGAGTCGACAATGAGCAGTTCTTC.